Below are 20 T cell receptor beta chains sequenced from a single sample in a study of cytotoxic CD8 clonotypes in ibrutinib-treated CLL. Clones were sequenced by immunoSEQ multiplex PCR, and TCRdb holds only the in-frame ones, with some missing. Here the sample spans about 50,000 clones, roughly three fifths being singletons. The material sequenced was PBMCs, taken after 24 months of ibrutinib treatment. All receptors derive from a human donor with chronic lymphocytic leukemia.

The CDR3 sequence is CASSLSGIATNEKLFF. The CDR3 DNA follows: TGCGCCAGCAGCTTGTCCGGGATTGCCACTAATGAAAAACTGTTTTTT. This rearrangement joins TRBV5-1 to TRBJ1-4; D remains unclear. Trimming left V 1 base short and J 2 bases short, with 12 bases between. The CDR3 runs 16 residues. From germline, CDR1 is SGHRS and CDR2 YFSETQ.

In this sample, this clone turned up a few times. The gene calls are TRBV27 and TRBJ1-3; TRBD1 might be the D (5 bases). The CDR3 extends over 14 amino acids. The ends were cut back, 3 bases at V and 1 base at J, with 7 bases in the middle. Looked up from germline, CDR1 is MNHEY and CDR2 is SMNVEV (reference sequence). The CDR3 region has the DNA TGTGCCAGCAGTTTCCAGGGATCTGGAAACACCATATATTTT. Protein product: CASSFQGSGNTIYF.

The rearrangement joins TRBV29-1 to TRBJ1-1; D is possibly TRBD1 (5 bases). CDR1 is SQVTM, CDR2 ANQGSEA, per germline. CDR3 size: 12 residues. V lost 4 bases, J lost 6 bases, and 12 bases lay in between. In nucleotides, the CDR3 is TGCAGCGTTGCCCAGGGTAGGGCTGAAGCTTTCTTT. It is translated as CSVAQGRAEAFF.

The chain employs TRBV19 and TRBJ1-4, with D perhaps TRBD1 (5 bases). Germline CDR1 is LNHDA and CDR2 is SQIVND (reference sequence). The CDR3 totals 14 residues. V was cut by 3 bases and J by 3 bases, with 8 bases left in between. The CDR3 sequence: CASSIGGSNEKLFF. The CDR3 bases are TGTGCCAGTAGTATTGGGGGGTCTAATGAAAAACTGTTTTTT. The complete variable domain, with remaining parts taken from reference TRBV19 and TRBJ1-4, reads DGGITQSPKYLFRKEGQNVTLSCEQNLNHDAMYWYRQDPGQGLRLIYYSQIVNDFQKGDIAEGYSVSREKKESFPLTVTSAQKNPTAFYLCASSIGGSNEKLFFGSGTQLSVL.

This clone was counted a few times. An end of the junction does not agree with germline; a read error may underlie this. V gene TRBV4-2 combines with J gene TRBJ2-2; TRBD1 is a possible D gene (5 bases). The CDR3 contains 16 residues. Germline V gene data show CDR1 as LGHNA and CDR2 as YNFKEQ. The CDR3 region has the DNA TGTGCCAGCAGCGAAGACAGTTCCCCGAACACCGGGGAGCTGTTTTTT. Its translation is CASSEDSSPNTGELFF.

CDR3: CASSLSLAGTDTQYF. As DNA, the CDR3 is TGTGCCAGCAGCTTGTCTCTAGCGGGGACAGATACGCAGTATTTT. This chain uses TRBV7-6 with TRBJ2-3; 9 nucleotides line up with TRBD2. V lost 3 bases and J lost 3; bases outside the gene matches: 4. Germline assignment: CDR1 SGHVS and CDR2 FNYEAQ. CDR3 length: 15 amino acids.

This chain uses TRBV5-6 with TRBJ2-5, with 7 bases aligning to TRBD1. Germline V lookup: CDR1 SGHDT, CDR2 YYEEEE. The CDR3 length is 14 residues. V lost 3 bases to trimming and J lost 4 bases; unmatched junction nucleotides: 6. The CDR3 here is CASSYRGGGETQYF. CDR3 coding DNA: TGTGCCAGCAGCTACAGGGGCGGTGGAGAGACCCAGTACTTC. Drawing the rest from reference TRBV5-6 and TRBJ2-5, the complete variable domain is DAGVTQSPTHLIKTRGQQVTLRCSPKSGHDTVSWYQQALGQGPQFIFQYYEEEERQRGNFPDRFSGHQFPNYSSELNVNALLLGDSALYLCASSYRGGGETQYFGPGTRLLVL.

The chain uses TRBV19 and TRBJ1-1, with TRBD1 matching 7 bases. Trimming cost V 3 bases and J 7 bases; bases outside gene matches: 5. Germline values: CDR1 LNHDA, CDR2 SQIVND (reference sequence). This CDR3 has 13 residues. DNA for the CDR3: TGTGCCAGTAGTATTACAGGGGCCCTTGAAGCTTTCTTT. This translates into CASSITGALEAFF.

The V call is TRBV11-2, the J call TRBJ1-2, with D hard to call. The CDR3 has 16 residues. Trimming pared 0 bases from V and 0 bases from J, leaving 11 bases between. The germline CDR1 and CDR2 sequences are SGHAT and FQNNGV. CDR3 sequence: CASSLDFASTNYGYTF. CDR3 coding DNA: TGTGCCAGCAGCTTAGATTTTGCCAGTACTAACTATGGCTACACCTTC. The variable domain in full, with the rest retrieved from reference TRBV11-2 and TRBJ1-2, is EAGVAQSPRYKIIEKRQSVAFWCNPISGHATLYWYQQILGQGPKLLIQFQNNGVVDDSQLPKDRFSAERLKGVDSTLKIQPAKLEDSAVYLCASSLDFASTNYGYTFGSGTRLTVV.

CDR3 protein: CASSAGGYTDTQYF. The CDR3 coding sequence is TGTGCCAGCAGTGCGGGAGGATACACAGATACGCAGTATTTT. The chain joins TRBV2 to TRBJ2-3; TRBD2 matches at 7 bases. CDR3 length: 14 residues. V was pared by 4 bases and J by 2 bases, with 3 bases of the junction left unmatched. CDR1 SNHLY and CDR2 FYNNEI come from the germline V gene.

The rearrangement joins TRBV2 to TRBJ2-1; D may be TRBD1 (5 bases). The CDR3 loop spans 12 amino acids. The germline CDR1 and CDR2 sequences are SNHLY and FYNNEI. With 8 bases removed from V and 6 bases from J, the gap between germline ends came to 11 bases. CDR3 DNA: TGTGCCAGCTCCGGACAATCCAATGAGCAGTTCTTC. Its translation: CASSGQSNEQFF.

This clone was counted once. V and J are TRBV19 and TRBJ1-5; 7 positions match TRBD1. The CDR3 extends over 16 amino acids. The junction had 16 bases not matched to a gene; V was cut back by 5 bases and J by 9 bases. Per germline, CDR1 LNHDA and CDR2 SQIVND (reference sequence). CDR3: CASSARQGSLFWPQHF. The CDR3 DNA sequence: TGTGCCAGTAGTGCCCGACAGGGTTCGCTCTTTTGGCCCCAGCATTTT.

The chain uses TRBV19 and TRBJ2-7; D remains ambiguous. The CDR3 contains 13 residues. V was cut by 2 bases and J by 8 bases, with 13 bases left in between. Germline values: CDR1 LNHDA, CDR2 SQIVND (reference sequence). The CDR3 DNA sequence: TGTGCCAGTAGTATAATTGGGCCGGGCCAGCAGTACTTC. This translates into CASSIIGPGQQYF.

A few counts support this clone. The rearrangement joins TRBV7-6 to TRBJ2-3; possible D gene TRBD1, 6 bases. Germline lookup yields CDR1 SGHVS and CDR2 FNYEAQ. The CDR3 length is 14 residues. The V end lost 4 bases, the J end lost 0 bases, and 8 bases lay between the germline ends. CDR3 in amino acids: CASSSGASTDTQYF. CDR3 in DNA: TGTGCCAGCAGCTCAGGGGCAAGCACAGATACGCAGTATTTT.

The chain combines TRBV10-2 with TRBJ1-2; D might be TRBD1 (6 bases). This CDR3 spans 17 amino acids. Germline V gene lookup returns CDR1 WSHSY and CDR2 SAAADI. Trimming shortened V by 0 bases and J by 5 bases, and 19 bases separated the two germline ends. CDR3 DNA sequence: TGCGCCAGCAGTGAGTCACTTATGGCTGGGGGCGGGTATGGCTACACCTTC. Translating it yields CASSESLMAGGGYGYTF.

The V gene is TRBV4-2, the J gene TRBJ1-1; 7 bases map to TRBD1. The germline V gene has CDR1 LGHNA and CDR2 YNFKEQ. CDR3 length: 13 residues. Trimming took 0 bases from V and 10 from J; bases not matched to a gene: 5. The CDR3 reads CASSQDTQGVAFF. DNA of the CDR3: TGTGCCAGCAGCCAAGATACCCAGGGGGTAGCTTTCTTT.

A few counts support this clone. This chain links TRBV14 with TRBJ2-7, with TRBD2 matching 8 bases. Germline CDR1 reads SGHDN; CDR2 reads FVKESK. The CDR3 length is 14 residues. With V trimmed by 3 bases and J by 2 bases, 3 bases remained unmatched. The CDR3 reads CASSHGGVPYEQYF. The CDR3, as DNA: TGTGCCAGCAGCCACGGGGGGGTGCCCTACGAGCAGTACTTC. Complete variable domain (other parts from reference TRBV14 and TRBJ2-7): EAGVTQFPSHSVIEKGQTVTLRCDPISGHDNLYWYRRVMGKEIKFLLHFVKESKQDESGMPNNRFLAERTGGTYSTLKVQPAELEDSGVYFCASSHGGVPYEQYFGPGTRLTVT.

The rearrangement joins TRBV28 to TRBJ1-1; D unresolved. Trimming took off 5 bases at V and 1 base at J, with 11 bases between the two ends. The germline gives CDR1 MDHEN, CDR2 SYDVKM. The CDR3 has 14 residues. Here the CDR3 reads CASSPARPNTEAFF. CDR3 DNA sequence: TGTGCCAGCAGTCCGGCCCGTCCGAACACTGAAGCTTTCTTT.

The V gene is TRBV7-8, the J gene TRBJ2-1; no definite D call. The CDR3 length is 16 residues. Trimming removed 1 base from V and 6 bases from J, with 16 bases in between. From germline, CDR1 is SGHVS and CDR2 FQNEAQ. The CDR3 DNA is TGTGCCAGCAGCTTAGGGGCCAGGCAAAGGGTCAATGAGCAGTTCTTC. The encoded protein is CASSLGARQRVNEQFF.

The chain is built from TRBV12-5 and TRBJ1-2; D is undetermined. Germline-derived CDR1 and CDR2 are LGHNT and FRNRAP. Trimming took 1 base from V and 5 from J, leaving 5 bases between them. This CDR3 spans 12 amino acids. CDR3 nucleotide sequence: TGTGCTAGTGGTTTGGACAGATATGGCTACACCTTC. Translating it yields CASGLDRYGYTF.